This T cell receptor (beta chain) came from a study of blood T cell repertoires in COVID-19. Study summary: T cells, B-cell-depleted T cells, or PBMCs supplied cDNA or gDNA.

In the original processing: Estimates of nucleated cell counts were drawn from the amplification of reference gene primers. TCRdb's table, derived via immunoSEQ multiplex PCR, lists solely in-frame clones and lacks some. That table supplies the V and J calls and clone size; D and trimming were determined from the DNA. The data hold approximately 110,000 clones, with about 86% observed a single time. V was pared by 4 bases and J by 4 bases, with 11 bases of the junction left unmatched. CDR3 length: 16 amino acids. The sample holds one count of this clone. The clonotype comes from a woman between 45 and 65 years old with active or convalescent COVID-19. The sample consisted of peripheral blood. The rearrangement links TRBV5-7 to TRBJ2-5, with TRBD1 matching over 9 bases. TRBV5-7 is labeled an ORF, and its function is uncertain. CDR3: CASSHIRDRAGETQYF. The CDR3 nucleotides read TGTGCCAGCAGCCATATTCGGGACAGGGCAGGAGAGACCCAGTACTTC.